The T cell receptor beta chain under discussion was sequenced for a study of cytomegalovirus exposure and HLA in healthy donors. Study at large: The 130 or so validation repertoires and the roughly 680 first-cohort repertoires shared a platform, a later analysis reported.

With 4 bases clipped from V and 4 bases from J, the junction kept 10 bases outside the gene matches. This CDR3 spans 15 amino acids. Germline assignment: CDR1 SGHDT and CDR2 YYEEEE. Study-wide points: The study found most TCR sequences rare, yet found some public TCRs in many donors.

Sequencing was performed with immunoSEQ multiplex PCR; in TCRdb, only in-frame clones are kept and a portion is missing. Of fewer than 150,000 clones detected, around 89% appear once; the ten largest clones hold about 1.8%. In the case of this clone: Its target is unknown.

The origin of this receptor is a man aged 18 to 29 in good health and CMV-seronegative. The chain is built from TRBV5-6 and TRBJ2-7; 8 bases line up with TRBD1. Specimen: PBMCs. CDR3 sequence (DNA): TGTGCCAGCAGCGCTGACAGGGGACCTACGTACGAGCAGTACTTC. Translation gives CASSADRGPTYEQYF.